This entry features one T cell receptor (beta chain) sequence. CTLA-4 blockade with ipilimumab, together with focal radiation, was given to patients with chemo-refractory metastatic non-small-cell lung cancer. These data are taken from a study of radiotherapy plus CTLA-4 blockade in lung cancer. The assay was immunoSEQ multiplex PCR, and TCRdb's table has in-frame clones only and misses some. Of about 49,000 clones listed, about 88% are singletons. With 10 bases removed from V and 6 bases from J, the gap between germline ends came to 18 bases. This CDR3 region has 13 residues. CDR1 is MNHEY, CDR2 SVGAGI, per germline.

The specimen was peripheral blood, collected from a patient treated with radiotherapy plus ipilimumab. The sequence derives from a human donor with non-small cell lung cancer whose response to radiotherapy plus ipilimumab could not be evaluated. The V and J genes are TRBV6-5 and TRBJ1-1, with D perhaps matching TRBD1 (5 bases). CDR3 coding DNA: TGTGCCACTTACGACAGCCCTTACGCTGAAGCTTTCTTT. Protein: CATYDSPYAEAFF.